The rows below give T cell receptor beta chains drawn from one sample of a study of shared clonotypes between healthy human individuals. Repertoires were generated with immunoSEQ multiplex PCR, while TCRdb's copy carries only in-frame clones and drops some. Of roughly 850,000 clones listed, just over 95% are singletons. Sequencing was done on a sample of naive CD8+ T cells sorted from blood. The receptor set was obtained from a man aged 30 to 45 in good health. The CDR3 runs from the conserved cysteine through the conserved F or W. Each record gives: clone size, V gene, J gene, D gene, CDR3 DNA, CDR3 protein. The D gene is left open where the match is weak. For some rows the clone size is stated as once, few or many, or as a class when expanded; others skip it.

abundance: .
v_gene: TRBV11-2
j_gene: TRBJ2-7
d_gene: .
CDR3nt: TGTGCCACGGGGGTTTCTTCGGTCCACGAGCAGTACTTC
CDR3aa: CATGVSSVHEQYF

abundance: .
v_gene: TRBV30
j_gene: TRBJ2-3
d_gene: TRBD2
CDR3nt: TGTGCCTGGGGGGAAACTAGCGGCTTCACAGATACGCAGTATTTT
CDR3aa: CAWGETSGFTDTQYF

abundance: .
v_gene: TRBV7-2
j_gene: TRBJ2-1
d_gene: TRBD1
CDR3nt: TGTGCCAGTCCTGGGGACAGGATCTACAATGAGCAGTTCTTC
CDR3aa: CASPGDRIYNEQFF

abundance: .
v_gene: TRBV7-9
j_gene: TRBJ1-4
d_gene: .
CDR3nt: TGTGCCAGCAGGCCCGCGGCGGGCGATGAAAAACTGTTTTTT
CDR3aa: CASRPAAGDEKLFF

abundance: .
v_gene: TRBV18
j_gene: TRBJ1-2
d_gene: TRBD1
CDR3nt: TGTGCCAGCTCACCCATGGAGGGGGCGCATTTTGGCTACACCTTC
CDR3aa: CASSPMEGAHFGYTF

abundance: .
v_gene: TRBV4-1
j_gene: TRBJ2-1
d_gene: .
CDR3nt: TGCGCCAGCAGCCAAGATCGTAGCTCCTACAATGAGCAGTTCTTC
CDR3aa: CASSQDRSSYNEQFF

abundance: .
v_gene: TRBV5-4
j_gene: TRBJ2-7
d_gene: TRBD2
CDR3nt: TGTGCCAGCAGCTTGTTCACTAGCGGGCGCTACGAGCAGTACTTC
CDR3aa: CASSLFTSGRYEQYF

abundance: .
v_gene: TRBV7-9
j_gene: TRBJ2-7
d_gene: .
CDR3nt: TGTGCCAGCAGCTTAGTCCAGGGCGACTACGAGCAGTACTTC
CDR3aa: CASSLVQGDYEQYF

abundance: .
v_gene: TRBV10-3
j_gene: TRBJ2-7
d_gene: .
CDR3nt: TGTGCCATCAAAGCTAGCGACGCTACCTACGAGCAGTACTTC
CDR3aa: CAIKASDATYEQYF

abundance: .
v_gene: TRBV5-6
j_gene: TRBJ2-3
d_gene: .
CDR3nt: TGTGCCAGCAGCCCTCGCAGTTTTCGCACAGATACGCAGTATTTT
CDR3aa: CASSPRSFRTDTQYF

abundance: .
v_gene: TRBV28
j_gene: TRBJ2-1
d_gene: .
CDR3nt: TGTGCCAGCAGTTTCCGATTTGATGAGCAGTTCTTC
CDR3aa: CASSFRFDEQFF

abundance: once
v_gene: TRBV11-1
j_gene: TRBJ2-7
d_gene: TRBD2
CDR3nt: TGTGCCAGCAGCCTTGAACGGACTAGACTGATCGAGCAGTACTTC
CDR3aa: CASSLERTRLIEQYF

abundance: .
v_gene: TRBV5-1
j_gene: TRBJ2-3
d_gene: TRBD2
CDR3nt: TGCGCCAGCAGCTTGGGTAGCGGGGGCACAGATACGCAGTATTTT
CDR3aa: CASSLGSGGTDTQYF

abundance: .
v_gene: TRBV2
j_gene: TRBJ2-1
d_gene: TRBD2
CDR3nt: TGTGCCAGCACCTCACTTAGCGGGGGAAGCTCCTACAATGAGCAGTTCTTC
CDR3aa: CASTSLSGGSSYNEQFF

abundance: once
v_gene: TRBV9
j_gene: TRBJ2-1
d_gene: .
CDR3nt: TGTGCCAGCAGCTCCGGGACTCGTCCAAAGGATGAGCAGTTCTTC
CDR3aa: CASSSGTRPKDEQFF

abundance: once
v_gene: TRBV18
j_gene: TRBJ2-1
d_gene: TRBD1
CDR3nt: TGTGCCAGCTCACCACCGACAGGGGGCAATGAGCAGTTCTTC
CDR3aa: CASSPPTGGNEQFF

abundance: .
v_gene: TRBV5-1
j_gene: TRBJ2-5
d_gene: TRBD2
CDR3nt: TGCGCCAGCAGCTCCCCGGGACTAGCGGGAGTTAGAGGAGAGACCCAGTACTTC
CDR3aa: CASSSPGLAGVRGETQYF

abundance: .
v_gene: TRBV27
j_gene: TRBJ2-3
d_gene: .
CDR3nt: TGTGCCAGCAGTATAAGCCGGGACTCTAGCACAGATACGCAGTATTTT
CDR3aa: CASSISRDSSTDTQYF

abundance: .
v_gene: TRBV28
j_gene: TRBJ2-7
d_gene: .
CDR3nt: TGTGCCAGCAGTAGCCCCGGGACGCAGTACTTC
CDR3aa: CASSSPGTQYF

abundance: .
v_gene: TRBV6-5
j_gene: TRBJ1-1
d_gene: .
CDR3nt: TGTGCCAGCAGTTACTCTCTTGCTGGAACTGAAGCTTTCTTT
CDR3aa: CASSYSLAGTEAFF

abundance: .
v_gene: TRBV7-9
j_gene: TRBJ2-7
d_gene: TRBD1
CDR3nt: TGTGCCAGCAGCTTAACGGGACAGGGGGCCTACGAGCAGTACTTC
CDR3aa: CASSLTGQGAYEQYF

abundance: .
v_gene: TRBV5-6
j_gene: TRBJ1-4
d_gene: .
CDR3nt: TGTGCCAGCAGCTTGCTGGTGTTGGGGGAAAAACTGTTTTTT
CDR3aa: CASSLLVLGEKLFF

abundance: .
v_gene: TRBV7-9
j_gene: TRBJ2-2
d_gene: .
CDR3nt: TGTGCCAGCAGTTCCTCTGGCGGGGAGCTGTTTTTT
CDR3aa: CASSSSGGELFF

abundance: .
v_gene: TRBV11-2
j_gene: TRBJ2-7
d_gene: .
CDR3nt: TGTGCCAGCAGCTTAGGGACAGTCTACGAGCAGTACTTC
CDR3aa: CASSLGTVYEQYF

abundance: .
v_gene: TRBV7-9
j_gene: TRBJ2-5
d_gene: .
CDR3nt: TGTGCCAGCAGCTTAGCGTCGGAGCACCTAAGACATACCCAGTACTTC
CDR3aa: CASSLASEHLRHTQYF

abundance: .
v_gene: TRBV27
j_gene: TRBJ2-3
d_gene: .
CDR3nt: TGTGCCAGCAGTTTCCTCGGAGGGGCAAGCACAGATACGCAGTATTTT
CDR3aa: CASSFLGGASTDTQYF

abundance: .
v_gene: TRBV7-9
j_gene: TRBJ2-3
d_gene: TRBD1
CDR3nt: TGTGCCAGCAGCCGTAGGGACAGAGATACGCAGTATTTT
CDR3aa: CASSRRDRDTQYF

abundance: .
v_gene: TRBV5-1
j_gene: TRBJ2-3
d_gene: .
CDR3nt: TGCGCCAGCAGATATTGGGTTCAGCAAAGCACAGATACGCAGTATTTT
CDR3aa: CASRYWVQQSTDTQYF

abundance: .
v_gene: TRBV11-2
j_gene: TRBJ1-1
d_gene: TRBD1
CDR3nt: TGTGCCAGCACCCTGACAGGGGGGGACACTGAAGCTTTCTTT
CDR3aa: CASTLTGGDTEAFF

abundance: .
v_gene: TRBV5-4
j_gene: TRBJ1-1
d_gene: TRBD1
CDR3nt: TGTGCCAGCACCCGACAGGGGGCTGATGAAGCTTTCTTT
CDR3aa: CASTRQGADEAFF

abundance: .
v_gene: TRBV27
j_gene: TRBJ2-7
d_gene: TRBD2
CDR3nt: TGTGCCAGCAGTTTAGCAGGGAGGGCGGTCGGCCACGAGCAGTACTTC
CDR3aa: CASSLAGRAVGHEQYF

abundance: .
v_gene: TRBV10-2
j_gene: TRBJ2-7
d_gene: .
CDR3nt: TGCGCCAGCAGTGAGTTCAGGGTGTACGAGCAGTACTTC
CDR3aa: CASSEFRVYEQYF

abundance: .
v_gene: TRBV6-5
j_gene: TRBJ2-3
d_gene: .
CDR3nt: TGTGCCAGCAGTTACAGGGGTGGCACAGATACGCAGTATTTT
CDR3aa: CASSYRGGTDTQYF

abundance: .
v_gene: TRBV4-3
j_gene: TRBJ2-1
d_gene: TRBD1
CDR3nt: TGCGCCAGCAGCCCGGGGACAGGGGGTTACAATGAGCAGTTCTTC
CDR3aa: CASSPGTGGYNEQFF

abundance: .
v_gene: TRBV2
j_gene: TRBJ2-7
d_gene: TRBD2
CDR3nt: TGTGCCAGCAGTGAAAGGTCTAGCGGGAGTTACGAGCAGTACTTC
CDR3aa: CASSERSSGSYEQYF

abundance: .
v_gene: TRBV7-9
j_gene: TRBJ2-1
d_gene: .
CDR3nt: TGTGCCAGCAGCTTAGCGAGTTTGTCATCGCATAAATACAATGAGCAGTTCTTC
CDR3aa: CASSLASLSSHKYNEQFF

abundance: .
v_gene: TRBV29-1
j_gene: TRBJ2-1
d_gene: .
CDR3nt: TGCAGCGCTCCGACAGGGAGGTACAATGAGCAGTTCTTC
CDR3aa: CSAPTGRYNEQFF

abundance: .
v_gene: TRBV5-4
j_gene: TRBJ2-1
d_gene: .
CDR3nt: TGTGCCAGCAGCTTGGAGTGGGCAGCCATGGGGAATGAGCAGTTCTTC
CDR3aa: CASSLEWAAMGNEQFF